The rows below give T cell receptor beta chains drawn from one sample of a study of CXCR3-negative and CXCR3-positive naive CD8 T cells. TCRdb processed the 5' RACE reads again and assigns one entry to each CDR3 protein, with no DNA. The sample table sets out over 45,000 distinct CDR3 sequences. The specimen was naive CXCR3- CD8+ T cells from blood. These receptors originate from a human donor in good health. Some clones in this sample may be carry-over from other donors' samples. CDR3s include the opening cysteine and the closing phenylalanine or tryptophan. Each record gives: V gene, J gene, CDR3 protein.

v_gene: TRBV7-6
j_gene: TRBJ2-3
CDR3aa: CASTRLPYVLAGGNLTDTQYF

v_gene: TRBV4-1
j_gene: TRBJ1-5
CDR3aa: CASSQGIVGNQPQHF

v_gene: TRBV6-6
j_gene: TRBJ1-1
CDR3aa: CASSPRRIDTMNTEAFF

v_gene: TRBV11-2
j_gene: TRBJ2-2
CDR3aa: CASSLLGAEFNTGELFF

v_gene: TRBV12-3/TRBV12-4
j_gene: TRBJ2-7
CDR3aa: CASSLEQGWSYEQYF

v_gene: TRBV7-2
j_gene: TRBJ2-2
CDR3aa: CASSSTGGSDTGELFF

v_gene: TRBV7-7
j_gene: TRBJ1-6
CDR3aa: CASSPRDSSSYNSPLHF

v_gene: TRBV7-2
j_gene: TRBJ2-7
CDR3aa: CASSPLFKGADEQYF

v_gene: TRBV9
j_gene: TRBJ2-5
CDR3aa: CASSAVSNFGETQYF

v_gene: TRBV7-8
j_gene: TRBJ2-3
CDR3aa: CASSLAGGNTDTQYF

v_gene: TRBV7-6
j_gene: TRBJ2-7
CDR3aa: CASSFGTGTYEQYF

v_gene: TRBV28
j_gene: TRBJ2-7
CDR3aa: CASSLIGVGEQYF

v_gene: TRBV4-3
j_gene: TRBJ2-7
CDR3aa: CASSQDRGALYEQYF

v_gene: TRBV28
j_gene: TRBJ2-3
CDR3aa: CASSLGEGGAPSTDTQYF

v_gene: TRBV12-3/TRBV12-4
j_gene: TRBJ2-3
CDR3aa: CASSLTGGAIDTQYF

v_gene: TRBV11-3
j_gene: TRBJ1-1
CDR3aa: CASRGKGNTEAFF

v_gene: TRBV18
j_gene: TRBJ2-3
CDR3aa: CASSPPRGASTDTQYF

v_gene: TRBV21-1
j_gene: TRBJ2-3
CDR3aa: CASSRATDTQYF

v_gene: TRBV29-1
j_gene: TRBJ2-7
CDR3aa: CSVRDRAYEQYF

v_gene: TRBV9
j_gene: TRBJ2-1
CDR3aa: CASSVLADSRNEQFF

v_gene: TRBV5-1
j_gene: TRBJ2-7
CDR3aa: CASRTPGLAGYEQYF

v_gene: TRBV12-3/TRBV12-4
j_gene: TRBJ2-1
CDR3aa: CASSLRNEQFF

v_gene: TRBV18
j_gene: TRBJ2-1
CDR3aa: CASSPRSDSLSSYSEQFF

v_gene: TRBV7-3
j_gene: TRBJ2-7
CDR3aa: CASSLRQGDEQYF

v_gene: TRBV7-3
j_gene: TRBJ2-1
CDR3aa: CASSFIRDRGAYNEQFF

v_gene: TRBV14
j_gene: TRBJ2-7
CDR3aa: CASSQPTSAYEQYF

v_gene: TRBV12-3/TRBV12-4
j_gene: TRBJ1-2
CDR3aa: CASRYSLGQGDGYTF

v_gene: TRBV6-6
j_gene: TRBJ2-7
CDR3aa: CASSWDRGYSYEQYF

v_gene: TRBV12-3/TRBV12-4
j_gene: TRBJ2-1
CDR3aa: CASSTPRTGTSEQFF

v_gene: TRBV12-3/TRBV12-4
j_gene: TRBJ1-2
CDR3aa: CASSLTGSPHGYTF

v_gene: TRBV10-3
j_gene: TRBJ1-2
CDR3aa: CAIRLTEFYGYTF

v_gene: TRBV28
j_gene: TRBJ1-1
CDR3aa: CASSLMSANTEAFF

v_gene: TRBV2
j_gene: TRBJ2-1
CDR3aa: CASSAINWGEGEQFF

v_gene: TRBV27
j_gene: TRBJ2-7
CDR3aa: CASHFPVRSGGGYEQYF

v_gene: TRBV6-2/TRBV6-3
j_gene: TRBJ1-5
CDR3aa: CASSYDGDGQPQHF

v_gene: TRBV6-5
j_gene: TRBJ2-1
CDR3aa: CASSQGDSYNEQFF

v_gene: TRBV7-3
j_gene: TRBJ2-2
CDR3aa: CASRSGLGSPGELFF

v_gene: TRBV27
j_gene: TRBJ2-7
CDR3aa: CASSTSGYYEQYF

v_gene: TRBV11-1
j_gene: TRBJ2-7
CDR3aa: CASSLTGGTGLYEQYF

v_gene: TRBV24-1
j_gene: TRBJ2-1
CDR3aa: CATSDPLYIGSYNEQFF

v_gene: TRBV28
j_gene: TRBJ2-2
CDR3aa: CASSFRGTNTGELFF

v_gene: TRBV4-2
j_gene: TRBJ1-2
CDR3aa: CASSQDYAGNYGYTF

v_gene: TRBV5-3
j_gene: TRBJ2-1
CDR3aa: CARSLEGGPYYNEQFF

v_gene: TRBV3-1
j_gene: TRBJ2-7
CDR3aa: CASSHAGSYEQYF

v_gene: TRBV28
j_gene: TRBJ2-1
CDR3aa: CASSLWLRSSYNEQFF

v_gene: TRBV29-1
j_gene: TRBJ2-5
CDR3aa: CSVEDNETQYF

v_gene: TRBV7-2
j_gene: TRBJ1-2
CDR3aa: CASSPLPGQYGYTF

v_gene: TRBV12-5
j_gene: TRBJ2-7
CDR3aa: CASGSTVGQGFYEQYF

v_gene: TRBV4-1
j_gene: TRBJ2-7
CDR3aa: CASSQAGVDGYEQYF

v_gene: TRBV27
j_gene: TRBJ2-7
CDR3aa: CASTPGTGNEQYF